This TCR beta chain was profiled in a study of T-cell reconstitution after alpha-beta-depleted transplantation in children. Germline V gene lookup returns CDR1 SSHAT and CDR2 FNYEAQ (reference sequence). The CDR3 consists of 14 residues. During its preparation, the TCRbeta library received unique molecular identifiers. Each CDR3 protein gets one entry after TCRdb re-called the PCR reads with MiXCR. The repertoire consists of over 85,000 distinct CDR3 sequences, with 10% occurring once and the leading ten covering about 7.3%. At least ten counts were recorded for this clonotype. The junction shows a germline mismatch at one end, possibly a read error.

This receptor was taken from a human donor who donated a stem cell graft to a child with acute lymphoblastic leukemia. Sample: PBMCs from the stem cell graft donor, taken from the stem cell graft. The gene calls are TRBV7-7 and TRBJ2-2; 7 bases line up with TRBD1. The CDR3 DNA sequence: TGTGCTAGCAGCCAGGGACAGAGCACCGGGGAGCTGTTTTTT. Protein sequence: CASSQGQSTGELFF.